Listed here is a single TCR beta chain. The data derive from a study of T cells in Graves' hyperthyroidism and ophthalmopathy. The CDR3 is 13 residues long. In germline, CDR1 is MNHNS, CDR2 SASEGT. Trimming took 5 bases from V and 3 from J, leaving 11 bases between them. Recently diagnosed hyperthyroidism of less than 2 months' duration affected patients aged 18 to 65. The source material, RNA transcripts, was used to amplify TCR beta CDR3 regions. Using the HTBI primer set, a first-round RT-PCR was run on the TCR CDR3. TCRdb analysed the multiplex PCR reads with MiXCR anew, one entry per CDR3 protein. The sample has around 700,000 distinct CDR3 sequences, 18% seen once.

This clonotype originated in a woman aged 45-60 years with Graves' hyperthyroidism that later progressed to Graves' ophthalmopathy. The sample comprised blood. This sequence joins TRBV6-1 and TRBJ2-7, with D possibly being TRBD1 (6 bases). CDR3 sequence reads: CASSSGQDYEQYF. The CDR3 DNA sequence: TGTGCCAGCAGTTCGGGACAAGACTACGAGCAGTACTTC.